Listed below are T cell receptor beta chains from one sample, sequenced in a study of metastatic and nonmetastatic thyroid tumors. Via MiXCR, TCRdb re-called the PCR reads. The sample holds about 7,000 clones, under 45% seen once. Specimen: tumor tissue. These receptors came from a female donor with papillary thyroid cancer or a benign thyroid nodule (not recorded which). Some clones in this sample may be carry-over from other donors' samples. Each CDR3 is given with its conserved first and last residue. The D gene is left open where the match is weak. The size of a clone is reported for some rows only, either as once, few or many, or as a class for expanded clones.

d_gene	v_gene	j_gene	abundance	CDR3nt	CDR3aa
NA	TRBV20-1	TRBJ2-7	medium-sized	TGCAGTGCTAGCGGGTTTAGCGGAGACTCCTACGAGCAGTACTTC	CSASGFSGDSYEQYF
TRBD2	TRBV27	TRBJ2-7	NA	TGTGCCAGCACCTGGGGGGGCGAGCAGTACTTC	CASTWGGEQYF
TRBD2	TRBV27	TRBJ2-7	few	TGTGCCAGCACTCTTAGCGGGGGGGCCGGGGGCGAGCAGTACTTC	CASTLSGGAGGEQYF
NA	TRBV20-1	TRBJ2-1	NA	TGCAGTGCCCGTACATACTACGGGGAGCAGTTCTTC	CSARTYYGEQFF
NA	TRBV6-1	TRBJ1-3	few	TGTGCCAGCAGTGAGGGGGTCATTGGAAACACCATATATTTT	CASSEGVIGNTIYF
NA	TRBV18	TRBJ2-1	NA	TGTGCCAGCTCACCCCGGGATCAGCTAGGTGAGCAGTTCTTC	CASSPRDQLGEQFF
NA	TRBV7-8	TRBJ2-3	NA	TGTGTCAGCAGCTTAGCTCCGATGAGGGATACGCAGTATTTT	CVSSLAPMRDTQYF
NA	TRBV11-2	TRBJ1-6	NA	TGTGCCAGCAGCTTAGTGGGGGTGAGCTCCTATAATTCACCCCTCCACTTT	CASSLVGVSSYNSPLHF
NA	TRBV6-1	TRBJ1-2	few	TGTGCCAGCAGTAAGGGACGGCTCTATGGCTACACCTTC	CASSKGRLYGYTF
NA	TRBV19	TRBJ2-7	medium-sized	TGTGCCAGTAGGGCGGGGCCCGAGCAGTACTTC	CASRAGPEQYF
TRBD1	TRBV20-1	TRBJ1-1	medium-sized	TGCAGTGCCCCGGACAGGGGTACTGAAGCTTTCTTT	CSAPDRGTEAFF
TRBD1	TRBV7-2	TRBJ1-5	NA	TGTGCCAGCAGCTCGTACAGGGGGTTCCAGCATTTT	CASSSYRGFQHF
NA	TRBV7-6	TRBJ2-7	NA	TGTGCCAGCAGCTTAGATCACAGCACCTACGAGCAGTACTTC	CASSLDHSTYEQYF
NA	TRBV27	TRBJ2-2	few	TGTGCCAGCAGTTTATTGTGGGCCACCGGGGAGCTGTTTTTT	CASSLLWATGELFF
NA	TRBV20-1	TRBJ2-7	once	TGCAGTGCTAGAGATTTGGCTGCGGCCCCTACCTACGAGCAGTACTTC	CSARDLAAAPTYEQYF
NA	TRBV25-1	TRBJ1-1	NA	TGTGCCAGCAGTGAATTACGGGGAATGAACACTGAAGCTTTCTTT	CASSELRGMNTEAFF
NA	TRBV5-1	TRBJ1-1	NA	TGCGCCAGCAGCTTGGGACGGACAGCTGAAGCTTTCTTT	CASSLGRTAEAFF
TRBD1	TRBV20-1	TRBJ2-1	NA	TGCAGTGCCACGGCGGGACAGGATTACAATGAGCAGTTCTTC	CSATAGQDYNEQFF
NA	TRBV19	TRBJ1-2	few	TGTGCCAGTAGTATGGACACGACTTCGGGATATGGCTACACCTTC	CASSMDTTSGYGYTF
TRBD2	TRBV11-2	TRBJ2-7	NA	TGTGCCAGCAGCTCCTTGGGCGGGAGGAACTACGAGCAGTACTTC	CASSSLGGRNYEQYF
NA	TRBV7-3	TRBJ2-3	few	TGTGCCAGCAGCTTGGGGGACCTAAATACGCAGTATTTT	CASSLGDLNTQYF
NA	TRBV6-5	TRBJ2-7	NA	TGTGCCAGCAGTTACTCCGGACTGGAGCAGTACTTC	CASSYSGLEQYF
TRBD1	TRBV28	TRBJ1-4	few	TGTGCCAGCAATGAATCGGGACAGGGGAGTGAAAAACTGTTTTTT	CASNESGQGSEKLFF
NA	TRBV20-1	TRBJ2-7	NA	TGCAGTGCTATCCTACTAGAGAGCCCCTACGAGCAGTACTTC	CSAILLESPYEQYF
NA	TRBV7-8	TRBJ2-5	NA	TGTGCCAGCAGCTTAGGGGCCTGGGAAGGGGAGACCCAGTACTTC	CASSLGAWEGETQYF
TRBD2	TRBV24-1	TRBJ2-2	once	TGTGCCACCAGTGCCTATCACTCGGGACTAGCGGGGCCAAACACCGGGGAGCTGTTTTTT	CATSAYHSGLAGPNTGELFF
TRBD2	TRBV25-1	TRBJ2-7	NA	TGTGCCAGCAGTGATGCCAGACTAGCGGGAGTGGAAGAGCAGTACTTC	CASSDARLAGVEEQYF
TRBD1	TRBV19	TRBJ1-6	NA	TGTGCCAGTAGCAGACAGGGGGATTCACCCCTCCACTTT	CASSRQGDSPLHF
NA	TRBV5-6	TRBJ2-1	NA	TGTGCCAGCAGCAACACCGGGACACGAACCAATGAGCAGTTCTTC	CASSNTGTRTNEQFF
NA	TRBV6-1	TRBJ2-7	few	TGTGCCAGCAGTGGCTACGAGCAGTACTTC	CASSGYEQYF
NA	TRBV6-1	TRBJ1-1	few	TGTGCCAGCATCCCGACAGCAAGAAACACTGAAGCTTTCTTT	CASIPTARNTEAFF
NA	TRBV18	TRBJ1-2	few	TGTGCCAGCTCACCACAGGGGCGCGGTGGCTACACCTTC	CASSPQGRGGYTF
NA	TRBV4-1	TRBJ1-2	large	TGCGCCAGCAGCCAAGCCGGTCAGAGAGTCTATGGCTACACCTTC	CASSQAGQRVYGYTF
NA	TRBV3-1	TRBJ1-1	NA	TGTGCCAGCCGGCGGTCTTCTGAAGCTTTCTTT	CASRRSSEAFF
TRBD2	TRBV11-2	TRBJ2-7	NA	TGTGCCAGCAGCGCAACTAGCGGGACGATCTCCTACGAGCAGTACTTC	CASSATSGTISYEQYF
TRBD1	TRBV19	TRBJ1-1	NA	TGTGCCAGTAGTATCCGGGGACAGGTGAACACTGAAGCTTTCTTT	CASSIRGQVNTEAFF
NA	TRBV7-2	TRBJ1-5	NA	TGTGCCAGCAGATCGTCCGGGAGTTCTAATCAGCCCCAGCATTTT	CASRSSGSSNQPQHF
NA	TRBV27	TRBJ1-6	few	TGTGCCAGCAGTTTAAATGGGTCGAAACATAATTCACCCCTCCACTTT	CASSLNGSKHNSPLHF
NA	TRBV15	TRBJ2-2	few	TGTGCCAGCAGCACTGCCCCGGCGGGGGAGCTGTTTTTT	CASSTAPAGELFF
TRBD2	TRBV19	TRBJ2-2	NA	TGTGCCACTCAGACTAGCGGGGTGGACACCGGGGAGCTGTTTTTT	CATQTSGVDTGELFF
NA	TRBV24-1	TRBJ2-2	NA	TGTGCCACCAGTGATTTCAGGCAGGCGAACACCGGGGAGCTGTTTTTT	CATSDFRQANTGELFF
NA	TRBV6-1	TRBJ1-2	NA	TGTGCCAGCACCCTGTCCGATGGCTATGGCTACACCTTC	CASTLSDGYGYTF